The present T cell receptor (beta chain) was sequenced within a study of T cells after yellow fever vaccination. At the level of the study: Each low-cell-number fraction was prepared by means of SMART-Seq v4 Ultra Low Input.

As TCR cDNA was made by 5'RACE template switching, a universal primer site and UMIs were added. TCRdb ran MiXCR on the 5' RACE reads and lists one entry per CDR3 protein. This sample has fewer than 650,000 distinct CDR3 sequences, with 21% found just once. The CDR3 is 18 amino acids. Trimming removed 5 bases at V and 4 bases at J, with 23 bases between. Per germline, CDR1 SGHAT and CDR2 FQDESV (reference sequence). This clonotype originated in a man between 18 and 35 years old who received the YFV17D yellow fever vaccine. Sequencing was performed on PBMCs, taken 21 days after the first yellow fever vaccination. This rearrangement joins TRBV11-1 to TRBJ2-2, with a tentative D call TRBD2 (5 bases). The CDR3: CASSATREITTGTGELFF. In nucleotides, the CDR3 is TGTGCCAGCAGCGCAACACGGGAAATCACAACGGGCACCGGGGAGCTGTTTTTT.